This T cell receptor (beta chain) was documented in a study of cytomegalovirus exposure and HLA in healthy donors. Regarding this clone: Its cognate antigen is unknown.

Vbeta (60) and Jbeta (13) primers were used in the PCR. Sequencing was performed with immunoSEQ multiplex PCR; in TCRdb, only in-frame clones are kept and a portion is missing. This sample has 98,000 or so clones, with over 60% found just once. Notes on the study in general: Some V segments, TRBV6-2 and TRBV6-3 among them, were indistinguishable and were therefore excluded. Researchers reported from a later analysis that most CMV-associated TCR beta chains appeared HLA-restricted. CMV antigen specificity was confirmed in vitro for three CMV-associated chains.

Trimming pared 1 base from V and 2 bases from J, leaving 9 bases between. Germline CDR1 SEHNR, CDR2 FQNEAQ (reference sequence). This CDR3 comprises 15 residues. The clonotype was recovered from a man aged 55 to 70 in good health and CMV-seropositive. Sequencing was done on a sample of PBMCs. The genes are TRBV7-9 and TRBJ1-5; possible D gene TRBD1, 5 bases. The CDR3 DNA sequence: TGTGCCAGCAGCTTAGAGGGGATGGGCAATCAGCCCCAGCATTTT. Translated, it gives CASSLEGMGNQPQHF. The full variable domain, its missing parts supplied by reference TRBV7-9 and TRBJ1-5, is DTGVSQNPRHKITKRGQNVTFRCDPISEHNRLYWYRQTLGQGPEFLTYFQNEAQLEKSRLLSDRFSAERPKGSFSTLEIQRTEQGDSAMYLCASSLEGMGNQPQHFGDGTRLSIL.